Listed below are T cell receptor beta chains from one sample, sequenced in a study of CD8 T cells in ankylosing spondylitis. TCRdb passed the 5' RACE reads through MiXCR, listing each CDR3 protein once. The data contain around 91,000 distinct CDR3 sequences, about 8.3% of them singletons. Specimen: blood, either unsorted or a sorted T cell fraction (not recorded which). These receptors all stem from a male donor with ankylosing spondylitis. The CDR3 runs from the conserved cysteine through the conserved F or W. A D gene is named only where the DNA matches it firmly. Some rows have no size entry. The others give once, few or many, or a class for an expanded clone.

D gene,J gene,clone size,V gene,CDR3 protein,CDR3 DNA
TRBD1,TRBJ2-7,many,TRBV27,CASTTTGGGNEQYF,TGTGCCAGCACCACGACAGGGGGTGGTAACGAGCAGTACTTC
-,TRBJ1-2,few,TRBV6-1,CASSENRQPAYGYTF,TGTGCCAGCAGTGAAAATAGACAGCCTGCATATGGCTACACCTTC
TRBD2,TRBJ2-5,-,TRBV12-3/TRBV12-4,CASSWTSRETQYF,TGTGCCAGCAGTTGGACTAGCAGGGAGACCCAGTACTTC
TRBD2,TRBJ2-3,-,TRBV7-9,CASSLVGGRYTDTQYF,TGTGCCAGCAGCTTAGTTGGCGGGAGATACACAGATACGCAGTATTTT
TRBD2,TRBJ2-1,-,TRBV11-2,CASSLEPGLAGTSYNEQFF,TGTGCCAGCAGCTTAGAGCCGGGACTAGCGGGCACCTCCTACAATGAGCAGTTCTTC
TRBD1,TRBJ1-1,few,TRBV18,CASSPDRVGTEAFF,TGTGCCAGCTCACCAGACAGGGTGGGCACTGAAGCTTTCTTT
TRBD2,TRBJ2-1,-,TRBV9,CASSLGDSGHGEQFF,TGTGCCAGCAGCCTCGGTGATAGCGGGCATGGTGAGCAGTTCTTC
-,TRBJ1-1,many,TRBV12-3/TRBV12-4,CASSLSGWGNTEAFF,TGTGCCAGCAGTTTGTCTGGGTGGGGGAACACTGAAGCTTTCTTT
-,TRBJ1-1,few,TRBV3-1,CASSLWDLNTEAFF,TGTGCCAGCAGCCTTTGGGACTTGAACACTGAAGCTTTCTTT
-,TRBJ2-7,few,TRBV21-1,CASRRDRLDEQYF,TGTGCCAGCAGGAGGGACAGGTTAGACGAGCAGTACTTC
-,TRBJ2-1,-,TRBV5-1,CASTLYYNEQFF,TGCGCCAGCACCCTATACTACAATGAGCAGTTCTTC
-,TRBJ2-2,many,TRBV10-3,CAISEQGATGELFF,TGTGCCATCAGTGAACAGGGAGCCACCGGGGAGCTGTTTTTT
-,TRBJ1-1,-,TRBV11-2,CASGASRRGGTEAFF,TGTGCCAGCGGAGCTTCCCGACGGGGGGGCACTGAAGCTTTCTTT
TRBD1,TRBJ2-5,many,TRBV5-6,CASSYGTGQETQYF,TGTGCCAGCAGTTATGGGACAGGCCAAGAGACCCAGTACTTC
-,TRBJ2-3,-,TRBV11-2,CASSLVVSVGSTDTQYF,TGTGCCAGCAGCTTAGTAGTATCGGTCGGTAGCACAGATACGCAGTATTTT
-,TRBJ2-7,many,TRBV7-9,CASSLQGPEQYF,TGTGCCAGCAGCTTACAGGGTCCCGAGCAGTACTTC
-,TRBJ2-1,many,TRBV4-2,CASSQDLWWYEFF,TGTGCCAGCAGCCAAGATTTGTGGTGGTATGAGTTCTTC
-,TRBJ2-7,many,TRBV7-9,CASSSGPFYEQYF,TGTGCCAGCAGCTCGGGACCTTTCTACGAGCAGTACTTC
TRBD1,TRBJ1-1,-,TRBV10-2,CASSTGEGDTEAFF,TGCGCCAGCAGTACAGGGGAGGGGGACACTGAAGCTTTCTTT
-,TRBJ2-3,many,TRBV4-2,CASSQVRDLSTDTQYF,TGTGCCAGCAGCCAAGTGAGGGACCTAAGCACAGATACGCAGTATTTT
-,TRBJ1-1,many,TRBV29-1,CSVVEGINTEAFF,TGCAGCGTTGTTGAGGGGATAAACACTGAAGCTTTCTTT
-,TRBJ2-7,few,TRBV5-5,CASSPSGRVYEQYF,TGTGCCAGCAGCCCCTCCGGCAGGGTGTACGAGCAGTACTTC
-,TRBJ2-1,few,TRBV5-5,CASSLADAGGLF,TGTGCCAGCAGCTTGGCCGACGCGGGTGGACTTTTC
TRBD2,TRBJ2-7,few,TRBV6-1,CASGGLAGGPSDEQYF,TGTGCCAGCGGCGGACTAGCGGGAGGGCCCTCGGACGAGCAGTACTTC
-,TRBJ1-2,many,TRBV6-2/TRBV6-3,CASSFGGSGYTF,TGTGCCAGCAGTTTCGGAGGATCGGGCTACACCTTC
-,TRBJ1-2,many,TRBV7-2,CASSPLRMGSYGYTF,TGTGCCAGCAGCCCCCTCCGGATGGGGAGCTATGGCTACACCTTC
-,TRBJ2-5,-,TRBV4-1,CASSQEKGERETQYF,TGCGCCAGCAGCCAAGAAAAAGGGGAGAGGGAGACCCAGTACTTC
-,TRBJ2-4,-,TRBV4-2,CASSHPPTPNIQYF,TGTGCCAGCAGCCACCCGCCGACCCCCAACATTCAGTACTTC
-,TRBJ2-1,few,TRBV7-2,CASSSPPKNEQFF,TGTGCCAGCAGCTCCCCCCCCAAAAATGAGCAGTTCTTC
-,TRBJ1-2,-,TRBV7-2,CASSAWVTADYGYTF,TGTGCCAGCAGCGCCTGGGTTACGGCGGACTATGGCTACACCTTC
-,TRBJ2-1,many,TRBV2,CASSQTERRGDYNEQFF,TGTGCCAGCAGCCAAACAGAGCGGAGGGGGGACTACAATGAGCAGTTCTTC
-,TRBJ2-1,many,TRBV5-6,CASSLWGGRNNEQFF,TGTGCCAGCAGCTTGTGGGGGGGGCGGAACAATGAGCAGTTCTTC
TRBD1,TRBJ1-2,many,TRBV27,CASRADRANYGYTF,TGTGCCAGCAGAGCCGACAGGGCTAACTATGGCTACACCTTC
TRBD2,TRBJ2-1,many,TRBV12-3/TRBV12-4,CASSWGAGGIYNEQFF,TGTGCCAGCAGTTGGGGAGCGGGAGGAATCTACAATGAGCAGTTCTTC
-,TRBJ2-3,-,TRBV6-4,CASSIGPFTDTQYF,TGTGCCAGCAGTATTGGACCATTCACAGATACGCAGTATTTT
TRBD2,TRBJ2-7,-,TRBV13,CASSPSGRASNEQYF,TGTGCCAGCAGCCCCAGCGGGAGGGCCTCCAACGAGCAGTACTTC
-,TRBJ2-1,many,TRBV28,CASSFFSGTNEQFF,TGTGCCAGCAGTTTTTTTAGCGGTACTAATGAGCAGTTCTTC
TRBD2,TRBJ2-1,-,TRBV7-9,CASSKLAVSSYNEQFF,TGTGCCAGCAGCAAACTAGCGGTAAGCTCCTACAATGAGCAGTTCTTC
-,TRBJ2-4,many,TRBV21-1,CASSCRDTGNIQYF,TGTGCCAGCAGCTGCCGGGACACGGGGAACATTCAGTACTTC
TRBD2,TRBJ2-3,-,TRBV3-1,CASSPRAGVLDTQYF,TGTGCCAGCAGCCCCCGGGCGGGGGTGCTAGATACGCAGTATTTT
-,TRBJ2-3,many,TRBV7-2,CASSLITGQTDTQYF,TGTGCCAGCAGCTTAATAACGGGACAAACAGATACGCAGTATTTT
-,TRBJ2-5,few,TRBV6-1,CASSEGGVYETQYF,TGTGCCAGCAGTGAAGGGGGAGTATATGAGACCCAGTACTTC
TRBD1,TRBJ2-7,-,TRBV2,CASRGWDRGYEQYF,TGTGCCAGCAGAGGATGGGACAGGGGCTACGAGCAGTACTTC
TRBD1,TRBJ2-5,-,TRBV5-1,CASSPSGQDLSETQYF,TGCGCCAGCAGCCCTTCAGGACAGGATCTGTCGGAGACCCAGTACTTC
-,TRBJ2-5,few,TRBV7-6,CASSLGLETQYF,TGTGCCAGCAGCTTAGGGTTGGAGACCCAGTACTTC